The 12 T cell receptor beta chains in this list originate from one sample, sequenced in a study of blood T cell repertoires in COVID-19. Some clones are missing from TCRdb's copy, which holds only in-frame ones; the method was immunoSEQ multiplex PCR. The sample shows roughly 40,000 clones, about 85% of them seen only once. The specimen sequenced was peripheral blood. The receptors shown here come from a human donor in a cohort sampled during active COVID-19.

The CDR3 DNA is TGCGCCAGCAAGCTGGGCGTGGGAGGGGTTGGGGAGACCCAGTACTTC. Translated: CASKLGVGGVGETQYF. The J gene is TRBJ2-5, the V gene TRBV4-1, with 7 bases lining up with TRBD2. The CDR3 has 16 residues. The ends lost 7 bases at V and 5 bases at J; junction bases unmatched: 16. The V gene's germline CDR1 is MGHRA and CDR2 YSYEKL.

CDR3 region: CASSLDSNTGELFF. DNA of the CDR3: TGTGCCAGCAGCCTCGACAGCAACACCGGGGAGCTGTTTTTT. The V call is TRBV7-2, the J call TRBJ2-2; D is perhaps TRBD1 (5 bases). This CDR3 comprises 14 residues. From germline, CDR1 is SGHTA and CDR2 FQGNSA. Deletions cut 5 bases from V and 2 bases from J, with 9 bases between. The full variable domain, its missing parts supplied by reference TRBV7-2 and TRBJ2-2, is GAGVSQSPSNKVTEKGKDVELRCDPISGHTALYWYRQSLGQGLEFLIYFQGNSAPDKSGLPSDRFSAERTGGSVSTLTIQRTQQEDSAVYLCASSLDSNTGELFFGEGSRLTVL.

The V and J genes are TRBV3-1 (or the pseudogene TRBV3-2) and TRBJ1-2; maybe TRBD1 (5 bases). Between the trimmed V and J ends, which lost 4 bases and 2 bases, there was a span of 14 bases. The CDR3 runs 15 residues. CDR1 and CDR2 from the germline V gene are LGHDT and YNNKEL (reference sequence). The CDR3 is CASSPLRQINYGYTF. The CDR3 DNA sequence: TGTGCCAGCAGCCCACTTAGACAGATAAACTATGGCTACACCTTC.

This chain links TRBV13 with TRBJ2-2; 9 bases align to TRBD1. This CDR3 comprises 20 residues. Germline-derived CDR1 and CDR2 are PRHDT and FYEKMQ (reference sequence). V lost 2 bases to trimming and J lost 5 bases; unmatched junction nucleotides: 18. The CDR3 is CASSLRRPSQGATRTGELFF. The CDR3 bases are TGTGCCAGCAGCTTAAGGCGCCCCTCACAGGGGGCCACCCGAACCGGGGAGCTGTTTTTT.

The chain employs TRBV19 and TRBJ2-1; TRBD2 is a possible D gene (5 bases). Germline V gene lookup returns CDR1 LNHDA and CDR2 SQIVND (reference sequence). The CDR3 consists of 14 residues. V was shortened by 1 base and J by 3 bases, with 7 bases between the two germline ends. In DNA form, the CDR3 reads TGTGCCAGTAGTATAGCGGGGATCTACAATGAGCAGTTCTTC. Residues: CASSIAGIYNEQFF.

The rearrangement joins TRBV11-1 to TRBJ2-7; D remains ambiguous. The germline V and J ends were trimmed by 1 base and 7 bases, with 11 bases remaining between them. Germline loops: CDR1 SGHAT, CDR2 FQDESV (reference sequence). CDR3 size: 13 residues. Here the CDR3 reads CASSLEPFGEQYF. CDR3 nucleotide sequence: TGTGCCAGCAGCTTAGAACCTTTCGGTGAGCAGTACTTC.

J is TRBJ1-4 and V is TRBV7-2, with TRBD1 as a possible D gene (6 bases). CDR3 length equals 14 residues. Germline V CDR1 and CDR2: SGHTA, FQGNSA. V dropped 6 bases and J dropped 2 bases, with 10 bases sitting between them. CDR3 bases: TGTGCCAGCAGTCGCGACAGGACTAATGAAAAACTGTTTTTT. Amino acids: CASSRDRTNEKLFF.

The chain couples TRBV15 to TRBJ2-1; D might be TRBD2 (6 bases). CDR1 is LNHNV, CDR2 YYDKDF, per germline (reference sequence). Between the trimmed V and J ends, which lost 0 bases and 0 bases, there was a span of 9 bases. The CDR3 extends over 16 amino acids. In nucleotides, the CDR3 is TGTGCCACCAGCAGAGATCGGGAGAGCTCCTACAATGAGCAGTTCTTC. Its protein product is CATSRDRESSYNEQFF.

This rearrangement joins TRBV2 to TRBJ2-2; no clear D gene. The CDR3 has 11 residues. Germline V CDR1 and CDR2: SNHLY, FYNNEI. V lost 5 bases to trimming and J lost 8 bases, with 6 bases between them. The CDR3: CASSTRGELFF. DNA of the CDR3: TGTGCCAGCAGTACTCGGGGGGAGCTGTTTTTT.

Only one count was recorded for this clone. This chain joins TRBV3-1 (or the pseudogene TRBV3-2) and TRBJ2-5; TRBD2 agrees at 9 bases. V was clipped by 1 base and J by 2 bases; unmatched bases: 2. The germline V gene encodes CDR1 LGHDT and CDR2 YNNKEL (reference sequence). The CDR3 totals 15 residues. The CDR3 DNA sequence: TGTGCCAGCAGCCAAGGAGCGGGGGGACAAGAGACCCAGTACTTC. Amino acids: CASSQGAGGQETQYF.

This chain links TRBV7-3 with TRBJ1-2; TRBD1 is a possible D gene (6 bases). The CDR3 extends over 13 amino acids. V lost 1 base and J lost 7, with 10 bases in between. CDR1 and CDR2 from the germline V gene are SGHTA and FQGTGA. The CDR3 region is CASSLKPGVGYTF. The CDR3 DNA reads TGTGCCAGCAGCTTAAAGCCAGGGGTTGGCTACACCTTC.

This clone came up once. The CDR3 nucleotides read TGTGCCAGCAGTTACAGGGAAAAACTGTTTTTT. Translation gives CASSYREKLFF. The chain uses TRBV28 and TRBJ1-4, with D perhaps matching TRBD1 (5 bases). In germline, CDR1 is MDHEN, CDR2 SYDVKM. The CDR3 sequence is 11 residues long. V lost 4 bases to trimming and J lost 8 bases, with 5 bases between them.